Reported below is one T cell receptor beta chain. The clone's antigen remains unknown. No base quality values were provided; no much bigger clone lies one nucleotide off. The sample is drawn from a study of CD8+ T cells in alopecia areata listed by TCRdb under 2018. About the full investigation: In both human patients and the C3H/HeJ mouse model, the study applied high-throughput TCRbeta sequencing to look at T cell clonal expansion in alopecia areata. Scalp clonality was compared across normal scalp (n=4), patchy alopecia areata scalp (n=8), and alopecia totalis/universalis scalp (n=8). RNA was obtained with the PAXgene miRNA kit for fixed scalp, the miRNeasy kit for PBMCs, and the RNeasy kit for mouse skin. Scalp tissue and sorted CD4+ and CD8+ peripheral blood T cells from patchy and totalis/universalis alopecia areata patients and from healthy controls were covered by human TCRbeta sequencing. immunoSEQ multiplex PCR using 35 Vbeta forward primers and 13 Jbeta reverse primers was used to amplify TCRbeta CDR3 regions.

Including cysteine and phenylalanine, the CDR3 has 14 amino acids. The sequence is cut down to CDR3 DNA, 42 bases in frame from base 1. CDR1 and CDR2 are read off the germline V gene as MNHEY and SVGAGI. Trimmed from V: 1 base; trimmed from J: 4 bases; junction bases lacking a gene match: 1. In roughly five patients from the biomarker study, CD4+ cells were sorted further to obtain CD25+CD127- cells. From alopecia areata patients, peripheral blood was collected along with lesional scalp punch biopsies. After PBMCs were isolated by density centrifugation and stained for CD3, CD4 and CD8, a FACSAria was used to sort CD4+ and CD8+ T cells. Alopecia areata patients who were not treated were recruited through a multicenter biomarker study. The research as a whole found: Lesional scalp, especially in alopecia totalis/universalis, showed higher clonality and more expanded CD8+ clones than normal scalp, suggesting antigenic drive. Shared TCR sequences between patients were less evident than in mice, which may be partly attributable to HLA diversity in the patient population. Scalp TCR repertoire analysis is complicated because resident alphabeta T cells in normal human skin are also sequenced, whereas mouse skin is dominated by gammadelta T cells.

Libraries were prepared through the immunoSEQ multiplex PCR assay. To provide template for TCR sequencing, every sample had RNA extracted and reverse transcribed into cDNA. SuperScript III was used for first-strand cDNA synthesis, primed with a 2:1 mix of oligo-dT and random hexamers. A synthetic immune receptor repertoire was used to assess amplification bias, and residual bias was removed computationally. The paper's data handling went like this. Raw reads were preprocessed for error removal, and CDR3 was defined according to IMGT conventions as running from the conserved cysteine to phenylalanine. Clonality was computed by normalizing Shannon entropy by log2 of the number of productive unique TCRs and subtracting the result from 1. Whether scalp clones were CD4 or CD8 was inferred by matching scalp TCRbeta sequences against CD4 and CD8 repertoires sorted from blood. TCRdb provides this immuneACCESS table in a form limited to in-frame rearrangements. Some clones are lacking; in checked studies, under half of them reflect an unresolved V gene, and why the rest are absent is not known. V, J and clone size are those of that table, while D and trimming were read from the DNA. The sample has some 20,000 clones on record, roughly 62% of them singletons. The top ten clonotypes cover 4.5% to 5.5% of the sample.

This clonotype was obtained from a human donor with alopecia areata. The source material was CD4+ Tregs sorted from blood. The chain is encoded by TRBV6-5 joined to TRBJ2-3, with 8 central nucleotides matching TRBD2. The nucleotides read TGTGCCAGCAGTTACTGGCGGGGGGCAGATACGCAGTATTTT. It is translated as CASSYWRGADTQYF.